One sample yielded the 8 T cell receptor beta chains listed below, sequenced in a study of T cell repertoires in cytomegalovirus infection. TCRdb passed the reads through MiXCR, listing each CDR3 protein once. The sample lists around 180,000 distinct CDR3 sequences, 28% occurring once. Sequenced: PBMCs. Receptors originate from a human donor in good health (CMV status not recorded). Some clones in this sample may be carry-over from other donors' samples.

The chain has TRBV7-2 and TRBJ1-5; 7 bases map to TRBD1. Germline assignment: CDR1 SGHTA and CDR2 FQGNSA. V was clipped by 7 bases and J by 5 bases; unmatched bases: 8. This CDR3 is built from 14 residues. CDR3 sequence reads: CASTDQGGDQPQHF. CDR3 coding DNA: TGTGCCAGCACCGACCAGGGGGGGGATCAGCCCCAGCATTTT.

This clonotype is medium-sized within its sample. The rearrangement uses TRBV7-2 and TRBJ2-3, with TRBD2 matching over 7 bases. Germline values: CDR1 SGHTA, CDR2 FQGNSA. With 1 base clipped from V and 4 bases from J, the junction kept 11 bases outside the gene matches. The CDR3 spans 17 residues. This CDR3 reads CASSLGIGAGSADTQYF. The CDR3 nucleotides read TGTGCCAGCAGCTTAGGAATCGGAGCGGGGAGCGCAGATACGCAGTATTTT.

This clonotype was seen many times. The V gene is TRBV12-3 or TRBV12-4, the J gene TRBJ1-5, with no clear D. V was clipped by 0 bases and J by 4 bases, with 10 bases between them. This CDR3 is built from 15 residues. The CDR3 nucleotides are TGTGCCAGCAGTTTAGCGGGAGAGAGGAATCAGCCCCAGCATTTT. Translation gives CASSLAGERNQPQHF.

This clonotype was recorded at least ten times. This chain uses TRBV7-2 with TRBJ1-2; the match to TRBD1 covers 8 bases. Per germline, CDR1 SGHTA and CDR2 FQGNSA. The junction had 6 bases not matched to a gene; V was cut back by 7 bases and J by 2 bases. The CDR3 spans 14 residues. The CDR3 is CASTPGGGNYGYTF. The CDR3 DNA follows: TGTGCCAGCACCCCAGGGGGCGGAAACTATGGCTACACCTTC.

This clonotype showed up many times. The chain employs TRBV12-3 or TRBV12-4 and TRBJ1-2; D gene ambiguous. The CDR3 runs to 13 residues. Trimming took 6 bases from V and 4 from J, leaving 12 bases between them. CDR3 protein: CASSLSGGYGYTF. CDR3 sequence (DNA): TGTGCCAGCAGCTTATCAGGAGGCTATGGCTACACCTTC.

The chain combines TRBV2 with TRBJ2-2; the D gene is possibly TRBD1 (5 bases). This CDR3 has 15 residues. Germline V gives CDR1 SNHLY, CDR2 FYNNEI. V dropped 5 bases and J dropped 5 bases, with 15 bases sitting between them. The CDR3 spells CASSSVREGTGELFF. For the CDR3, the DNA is TGTGCCAGCAGTTCGGTCAGGGAAGGGACCGGGGAGCTGTTTTTT. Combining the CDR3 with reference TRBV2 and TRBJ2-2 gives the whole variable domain EPEVTQTPSHQVTQMGQEVILRCVPISNHLYFYWYRQILGQKVEFLVSFYNNEISEKSEIFDDQFSVERPDGSNFTLKIRSTKLEDSAMYFCASSSVREGTGELFFGEGSRLTVL.

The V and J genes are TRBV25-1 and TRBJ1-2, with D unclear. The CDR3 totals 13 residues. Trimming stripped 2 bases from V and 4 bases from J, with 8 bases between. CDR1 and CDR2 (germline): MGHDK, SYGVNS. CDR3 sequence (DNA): TGTGCCAGCAGTGAAGGAGGCCTCTATGGCTACACCTTC. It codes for CASSEGGLYGYTF.

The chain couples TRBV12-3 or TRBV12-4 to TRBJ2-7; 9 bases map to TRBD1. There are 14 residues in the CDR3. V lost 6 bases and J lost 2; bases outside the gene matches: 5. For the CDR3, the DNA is TGTGCCAGCAGAACCGGGACAGGGCCCTACGAGCAGTACTTC. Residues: CASRTGTGPYEQYF.